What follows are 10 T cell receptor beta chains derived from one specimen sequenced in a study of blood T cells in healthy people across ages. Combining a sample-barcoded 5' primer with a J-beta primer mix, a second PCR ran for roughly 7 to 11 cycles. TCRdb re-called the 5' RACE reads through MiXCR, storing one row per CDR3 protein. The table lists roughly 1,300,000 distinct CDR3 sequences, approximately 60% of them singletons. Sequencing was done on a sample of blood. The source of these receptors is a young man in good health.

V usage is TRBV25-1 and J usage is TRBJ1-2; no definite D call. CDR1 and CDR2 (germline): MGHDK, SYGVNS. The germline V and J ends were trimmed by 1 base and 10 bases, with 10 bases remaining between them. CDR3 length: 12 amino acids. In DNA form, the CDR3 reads TGTGCCAGCAGTGAATTTGGAAATGTCTACACCTTC. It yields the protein CASSEFGNVYTF.

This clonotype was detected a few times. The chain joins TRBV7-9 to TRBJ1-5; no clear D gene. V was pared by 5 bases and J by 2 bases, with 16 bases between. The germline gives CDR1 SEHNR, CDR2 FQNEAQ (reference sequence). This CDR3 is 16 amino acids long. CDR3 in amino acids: CASSPISVEGNQPQHF. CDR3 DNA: TGTGCCAGCAGCCCAATTAGTGTCGAGGGCAATCAGCCCCAGCATTTT.

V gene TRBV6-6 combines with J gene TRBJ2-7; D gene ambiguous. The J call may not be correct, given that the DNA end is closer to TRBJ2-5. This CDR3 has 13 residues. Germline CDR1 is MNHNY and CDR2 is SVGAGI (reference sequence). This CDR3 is CASSYGVGETQYF. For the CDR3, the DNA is TGTGCCAGCAGTTATGGGGTGGGAGAGACCCAGTACTTC.

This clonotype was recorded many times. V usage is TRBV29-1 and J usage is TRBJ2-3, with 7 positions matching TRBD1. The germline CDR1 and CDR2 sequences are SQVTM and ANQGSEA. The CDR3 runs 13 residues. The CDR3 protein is CSPTGQSTDTQYF. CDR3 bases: TGCAGTCCCACGGGACAGAGCACAGATACGCAGTATTTT.

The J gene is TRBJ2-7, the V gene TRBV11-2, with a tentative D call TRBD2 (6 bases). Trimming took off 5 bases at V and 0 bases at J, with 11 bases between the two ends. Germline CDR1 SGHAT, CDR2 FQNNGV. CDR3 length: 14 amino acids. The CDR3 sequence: CASSRWGGSYEQYF. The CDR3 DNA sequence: TGTGCCAGCAGCCGATGGGGAGGCTCCTACGAGCAGTACTTC. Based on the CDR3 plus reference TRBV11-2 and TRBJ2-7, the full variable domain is EAGVAQSPRYKIIEKRQSVAFWCNPISGHATLYWYQQILGQGPKLLIQFQNNGVVDDSQLPKDRFSAERLKGVDSTLKIQPAKLEDSAVYLCASSRWGGSYEQYFGPGTRLTVT.

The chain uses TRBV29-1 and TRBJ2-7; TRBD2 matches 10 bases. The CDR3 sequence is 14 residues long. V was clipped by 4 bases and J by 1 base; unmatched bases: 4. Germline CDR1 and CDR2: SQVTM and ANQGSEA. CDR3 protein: CSVAIAGGSYEQYF. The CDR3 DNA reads TGCAGCGTTGCGATAGCGGGAGGTTCCTACGAGCAGTACTTC.

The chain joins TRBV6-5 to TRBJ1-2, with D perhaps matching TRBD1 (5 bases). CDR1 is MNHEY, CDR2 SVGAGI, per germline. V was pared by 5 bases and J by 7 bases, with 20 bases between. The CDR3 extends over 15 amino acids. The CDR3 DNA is TGTGCCAGCAGTCTACCGCCCCCGGGGGTTGGTGGCTACACCTTC. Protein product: CASSLPPPGVGGYTF.

The CDR3 nucleotides are TGTGCCTACCGTTCTTCGGGGGTCATGAACACTGAAGCTTTCTTT. It encodes CAYRSSGVMNTEAFF. This chain connects TRBV7-9 to TRBJ1-1; tentatively, D is TRBD1 (5 bases). Trimming cost V 11 bases and J 0 bases, with 19 bases left between them. Germline V gene data show CDR1 as SEHNR and CDR2 as FQNEAQ (reference sequence). There are 15 residues in the CDR3.

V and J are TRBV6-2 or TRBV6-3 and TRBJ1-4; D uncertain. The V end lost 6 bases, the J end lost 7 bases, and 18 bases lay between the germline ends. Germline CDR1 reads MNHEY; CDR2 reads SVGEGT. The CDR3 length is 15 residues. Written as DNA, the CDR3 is TGTGCCAGCAGACGCCCCGGACGGGTCGGTGAAAAACTGTTTTTT. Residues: CASRRPGRVGEKLFF.

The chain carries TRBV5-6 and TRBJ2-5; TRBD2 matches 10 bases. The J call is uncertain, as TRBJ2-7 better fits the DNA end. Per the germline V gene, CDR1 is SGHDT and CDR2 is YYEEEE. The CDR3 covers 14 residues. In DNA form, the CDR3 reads TGTGCCAGCAGACTACTAGCGGGGCTGGGCGAGCAGTACTTC. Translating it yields CASRLLAGLGEQYF.